This T cell receptor (beta chain) was captured in a study of Ad26.COV2.S vaccination and SARS-CoV-2 variants. Generated by immunoSEQ multiplex PCR, the TCRdb table keeps only in-frame clones and is missing some. The data show more than 300,000 clones, with 75% to 90% seen just once and over 8.5% held by the top ten. CDR3 length: 14 residues. Germline V CDR1 and CDR2: SGHRS, YFSETQ. V was shortened by 1 base and J by 6 bases, with 11 bases between the two germline ends. The treatment here: around 19 received Ad26.COV2.S at low or high dose, single or two shots; several received placebo; per-sample allocation not given. Material that was analyzed had been drawn on day 63 after the first vaccine or placebo injection.

This specimen consisted of peripheral blood, obtained in a trial of Ad26.COV2.S vaccine versus placebo. This TCR came from a person between 18 and 60 years old who received the Ad26.COV2.S COVID-19 vaccine or a placebo. The chain employs TRBV5-1 and TRBJ1-5, with TRBD1 as a possible D gene (5 bases). The CDR3 nucleotides read TGCGCCAGCAGCTTGATGGTTGGGACTCAGCCCCAGCATTTT. Translating gives CASSLMVGTQPQHF.